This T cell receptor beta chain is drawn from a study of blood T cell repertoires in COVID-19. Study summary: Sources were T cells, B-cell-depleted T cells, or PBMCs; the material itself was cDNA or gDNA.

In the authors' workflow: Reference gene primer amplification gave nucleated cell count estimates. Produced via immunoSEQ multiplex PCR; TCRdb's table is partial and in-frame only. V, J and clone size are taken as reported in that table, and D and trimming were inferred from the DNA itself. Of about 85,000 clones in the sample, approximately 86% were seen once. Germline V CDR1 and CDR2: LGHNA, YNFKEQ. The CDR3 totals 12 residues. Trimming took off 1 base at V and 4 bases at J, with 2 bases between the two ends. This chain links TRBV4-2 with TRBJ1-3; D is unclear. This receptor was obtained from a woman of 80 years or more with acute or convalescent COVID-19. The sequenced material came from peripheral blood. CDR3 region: CASSQVGNTIYF. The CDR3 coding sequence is TGTGCCAGCAGCCAAGTAGGAAACACCATATATTTT.